This is a list of T cell receptor beta chains from one sample in a study of T cells in Graves' hyperthyroidism and ophthalmopathy. From the multiplex PCR reads, TCRdb called clonotypes with MiXCR, one entry per CDR3 protein. This repertoire shows roughly 800,000 distinct CDR3 sequences, over 35% found once; its top ten account for more than 7%. Sequencing was performed on blood. The receptors were sampled from a man aged 18 to 35 with Graves' hyperthyroidism. Each CDR3 is given with its conserved first and last residue. Fields, in order: D gene, V gene, clone size, J gene, CDR3 DNA, CDR3 protein. A D gene is named only where the DNA matches it firmly. Size is stated for part of the rows, as once, few or many counts, or as a class when the clone is expanded.

D: NA
V: TRBV19
size: few
J: TRBJ2-5
DNA: TGTGCCAGTAGTATAGACGGCCAAGAGACCCAGTACTTC
CDR3: CASSIDGQETQYF

D: TRBD1
V: TRBV7-8
size: few
J: TRBJ2-7
DNA: TGTGCCAGCAGCTGGGACAGACCAAACTCCTACGAGCAGTACTTC
CDR3: CASSWDRPNSYEQYF

D: TRBD2
V: TRBV2
size: NA
J: TRBJ2-3
DNA: TGTGCCAGCAGTGAAGCGCGGGGGGGCAGTACAGATACGCAGTATTTT
CDR3: CASSEARGGSTDTQYF

D: NA
V: TRBV2
size: many
J: TRBJ1-1
DNA: TGTGCCAGCAGTGAAGCGGCAACAGACCATGAAGCTTTCTTT
CDR3: CASSEAATDHEAFF

D: NA
V: TRBV6-5
size: few
J: TRBJ2-6
DNA: TGTGCCAGCAGTTACCTTGGGAGGGGGGCCAACGTCCTGACTTTC
CDR3: CASSYLGRGANVLTF

D: NA
V: TRBV24-1
size: NA
J: TRBJ2-7
DNA: TGTGCCACCAGTGATAACGTCTCCCCCTACGAGCAGTACTTC
CDR3: CATSDNVSPYEQYF

D: NA
V: TRBV2
size: many
J: TRBJ1-6
DNA: TGTGCCAGCCGCAGGAATTCACCCCTCCACTTT
CDR3: CASRRNSPLHF

D: NA
V: TRBV13
size: many
J: TRBJ2-5
DNA: TGTGCCAGCAGCTTTAGAGGGGCTAGCCAAGAGACCCAGTACTTC
CDR3: CASSFRGASQETQYF

D: NA
V: TRBV7-8
size: many
J: TRBJ2-7
DNA: TGTGCCAGCAGCTTAGAGCCAGGGACCTACGAGCAGTACTTC
CDR3: CASSLEPGTYEQYF

D: NA
V: TRBV5-4
size: few
J: TRBJ1-1
DNA: TGTGCCAGCAGCTTAGTCGCCGCGGACACTGAAGCTTTCTTT
CDR3: CASSLVAADTEAFF

D: TRBD2
V: TRBV6-1
size: few
J: TRBJ2-5
DNA: TGTGCCAGCAGTGAAGCGTTCCTAGCGGGGGGGCTGGGGACCCAGTACTTC
CDR3: CASSEAFLAGGLGTQYF

D: TRBD1
V: TRBV5-1
size: few
J: TRBJ1-1
DNA: TGCGCCAGCAGCCGAGCCGCCGGAGGACAGGGGGCTTTGGAAGCTTTCTTT
CDR3: CASSRAAGGQGALEAFF

D: TRBD1
V: TRBV7-2
size: NA
J: TRBJ2-7
DNA: TGTGCCAGCAGCTTAAGTGGACAGGGTCCCTACGAGCAGTACTTC
CDR3: CASSLSGQGPYEQYF

D: TRBD1
V: TRBV7-2
size: many
J: TRBJ2-7
DNA: TGCGCCAGCAGCTTGGTAGGGGGCAACGAGCAGTACTTC
CDR3: CASSLVGGNEQYF

D: NA
V: TRBV25-1
size: once
J: TRBJ1-2
DNA: TGTGCCAGTAGATCAGGGCCAGGCTATGGCTACACCTTC
CDR3: CASRSGPGYGYTF

D: TRBD1
V: TRBV2
size: many
J: TRBJ2-5
DNA: TGTGCCTCCAAGGGCGGGACAGGGCCAGAGACCCAGTACTTC
CDR3: CASKGGTGPETQYF

D: TRBD1
V: TRBV5-1
size: few
J: TRBJ2-6
DNA: TGCGCCAGCAGCTTGGAGGGGGCCTCTGGGGCCAACGTCCTGACTTTC
CDR3: CASSLEGASGANVLTF

D: TRBD1
V: TRBV10-3
size: NA
J: TRBJ1-4
DNA: TGTGCCAGCAGTGAAAAGCCGCCGACAGGGACGGGTAATGAAAAACTGTTTTTT
CDR3: CASSEKPPTGTGNEKLFF

D: TRBD2
V: TRBV5-1
size: NA
J: TRBJ2-7
DNA: TGCGCCAGCAGCCAAGAAGGAATAATAGCGGGAGGGCTGAGCTACGAGCAGTACTTC
CDR3: CASSQEGIIAGGLSYEQYF

D: TRBD1
V: TRBV6-6
size: many
J: TRBJ1-5
DNA: TGTGCCAGCAGCCGGGACAGGGATCAGCCCCAGCATTTT
CDR3: CASSRDRDQPQHF

D: NA
V: TRBV29-1
size: NA
J: TRBJ1-2
DNA: TGCAGCAGGCCTCATAACTATGGCTACACCTTC
CDR3: CSRPHNYGYTF

D: TRBD2
V: TRBV29-1
size: few
J: TRBJ2-2
DNA: TGCAGCGCCAGGACTAGCGGGAGGGCGAACACCGGGGAGCTGTTTTTT
CDR3: CSARTSGRANTGELFF

D: TRBD1
V: TRBV10-3
size: NA
J: TRBJ1-5
DNA: TGTGCCACCGGGACAGGGGAGAAAAATCAGCCCCAGCATTTT
CDR3: CATGTGEKNQPQHF

D: NA
V: TRBV12-3/TRBV12-4
size: NA
J: TRBJ1-5
DNA: TGTGCCAGCACCGCCAGTGTTCGGAGCAATCAGCCCCAGCATTTT
CDR3: CASTASVRSNQPQHF

D: TRBD2
V: TRBV7-2
size: NA
J: TRBJ2-5
DNA: TGTGCCAGCAGTCCCGGACTAGCGATGATTCAAGAGACCCAGTACTTC
CDR3: CASSPGLAMIQETQYF

D: NA
V: TRBV20-1
size: NA
J: TRBJ2-5
DNA: TGCAGTGCTAGAAGGACTGATGAGACCCAGTACTTC
CDR3: CSARRTDETQYF

D: NA
V: TRBV7-3
size: NA
J: TRBJ2-2
DNA: TGTGCCAGCAGCTTGGGGACGTCTAGCGGGGAGCTGTTTTTT
CDR3: CASSLGTSSGELFF

D: TRBD2
V: TRBV2
size: many
J: TRBJ2-5
DNA: TGTGCCAGCAGTTACCTGCGGGGGGCTGGAGAGACCCAGTACTTC
CDR3: CASSYLRGAGETQYF

D: TRBD1
V: TRBV25-1
size: NA
J: TRBJ2-5
DNA: TGTGCCAGCAGTCTTACTAGGGGGCGAATAGAGACCCAGTACTTC
CDR3: CASSLTRGRIETQYF

D: TRBD1
V: TRBV12-3/TRBV12-4
size: NA
J: TRBJ1-2
DNA: TGTGCCAGCAGCCACCCTCGGGCAGGGGGCCCTGGCTACACCTTC
CDR3: CASSHPRAGGPGYTF

D: NA
V: TRBV12-3/TRBV12-4
size: few
J: TRBJ2-2
DNA: TGTGCCAGCAGGGTGGGGTCCCTCACCGGGGAGCTGTTTTTT
CDR3: CASRVGSLTGELFF

D: TRBD2
V: TRBV20-1
size: many
J: TRBJ2-2
DNA: TGCAGTGCTAAGGACGGGAGGTTGTTTTTT
CDR3: CSAKDGRLFF

D: NA
V: TRBV7-2
size: NA
J: TRBJ1-5
DNA: TGTGCCAGCAGCCAAGATTTGTCAGGAGCTCATCAGCCCCAGCATTTT
CDR3: CASSQDLSGAHQPQHF

D: NA
V: TRBV20-1
size: few
J: TRBJ1-6
DNA: TGCAGTGCACAAGCCGGGACACAAGAAGGGCCCCTCCACTTT
CDR3: CSAQAGTQEGPLHF

D: TRBD1
V: TRBV14
size: NA
J: TRBJ2-2
DNA: TGTGCCAGCAGCCCGAACCGAGACAGGGCCACCGGGGAGCTGTTTTTT
CDR3: CASSPNRDRATGELFF

D: NA
V: TRBV7-8
size: many
J: TRBJ1-5
DNA: TGTGCCAGCAGCCCTAGCAGAGTAGGGCCCCAGCATTTT
CDR3: CASSPSRVGPQHF

D: TRBD1
V: TRBV20-1
size: NA
J: TRBJ1-4
DNA: TGCAGTGCTACCCCGGGACAGGGTTATGAAAAACTGTTTTTT
CDR3: CSATPGQGYEKLFF

D: NA
V: TRBV7-9
size: many
J: TRBJ1-6
DNA: TGTGCCAGCAGCTTATCCAGCCCCGTCCGACCCCTCCACTTT
CDR3: CASSLSSPVRPLHF

D: NA
V: TRBV5-1
size: NA
J: TRBJ1-6
DNA: TGCGCCAGCAGGACGTACAGGGAGAATTCACCCCTCCACTTT
CDR3: CASRTYRENSPLHF

D: TRBD1
V: TRBV24-1
size: many
J: TRBJ2-3
DNA: TGTGCCACCAGTGACAGGACAGGGTCAGATACGCAGTATTTT
CDR3: CATSDRTGSDTQYF

D: NA
V: TRBV12-3/TRBV12-4
size: NA
J: TRBJ1-2
DNA: TGTGCCAGCAGCCTCCTGGGGGGGTATGGCTACACCTTC
CDR3: CASSLLGGYGYTF

D: NA
V: TRBV27
size: NA
J: TRBJ1-2
DNA: TGTGCCAGCAGTTCCGACCTTCGGACAGCTAACTATGGCTACACCTTC
CDR3: CASSSDLRTANYGYTF

D: NA
V: TRBV25-1
size: few
J: TRBJ2-7
DNA: TGTGCCAGCGCGGACGGAACCTACGAGCAGTACTTC
CDR3: CASADGTYEQYF

D: NA
V: TRBV11-3
size: many
J: TRBJ2-7
DNA: TGTGCCAGCAGCTTAGTGGACAGCTCCTACGAGCAGTACTTC
CDR3: CASSLVDSSYEQYF

D: NA
V: TRBV19
size: NA
J: TRBJ1-1
DNA: TGTGCTAGGCGGGGCGCGATGAACACTGAAGCTTTCTTT
CDR3: CARRGAMNTEAFF

D: NA
V: TRBV20-1
size: NA
J: TRBJ2-7
DNA: TGCAGTGCTGCCGGGACGGGGGAACCCTACGAGCAGTACTTC
CDR3: CSAAGTGEPYEQYF

D: NA
V: TRBV25-1
size: NA
J: TRBJ1-4
DNA: TGTGCCAGCTCACCTAACCGGGACGGCGAAAAACTGTTTTTT
CDR3: CASSPNRDGEKLFF

D: TRBD1
V: TRBV19
size: many
J: TRBJ1-5
DNA: TGTGCCAGTAGTATTCAGGGGGAGGGCAATCAGCCCCAGCATTTT
CDR3: CASSIQGEGNQPQHF

D: NA
V: TRBV7-2
size: NA
J: TRBJ2-7
DNA: TGTGCCAGCAGCGTAGTGGAGGCGCCCTACGAGCAGTACTTC
CDR3: CASSVVEAPYEQYF

D: TRBD2
V: TRBV7-2
size: NA
J: TRBJ2-7
DNA: TGTGCCAGCAGCTCTGGGACTAGCGGGGGGTTCCGAGAGCAGTACTTC
CDR3: CASSSGTSGGFREQYF

D: TRBD1
V: TRBV5-5
size: few
J: TRBJ1-2
DNA: TGTGCCAGCAGCCTCGGGACAGCGTCACGGTATGGCTACACCTTC
CDR3: CASSLGTASRYGYTF

D: TRBD1
V: TRBV6-5
size: NA
J: TRBJ1-3
DNA: TGTGCCAGCAGCCGACAGGGGACCTTCTCTGGAAACACCATATATTTT
CDR3: CASSRQGTFSGNTIYF

D: NA
V: TRBV7-9
size: NA
J: TRBJ2-7
DNA: TGTGCCAGCAGCTTTAAAAACAGGGCCTACGAGCAGTACTTC
CDR3: CASSFKNRAYEQYF